This T cell receptor (beta chain) was obtained from a study of cytomegalovirus exposure and HLA in healthy donors. Study conclusions and caveats: Indistinguishability led to the exclusion of some V segments, TRBV6-2 and TRBV6-3 included.

The CDR3 runs 16 residues. Germline trimming cut 2 bases from V and 5 bases from J; bases unmatched to any gene: 11. CDR1 is MNHEY, CDR2 SVGAGI, per germline. The PCR used 60 Vbeta and 13 Jbeta primers. The protocol was immunoSEQ multiplex PCR, while the TCRdb copy is restricted to in-frame clones and leaves out a portion. The sample includes 100,000 to 150,000 clones, roughly 74% of them seen just once. Regarding this clone: Its antigen is as yet unknown.

The chain carries TRBV6-5 and TRBJ1-1; 7 nucleotides agree with TRBD1. The source of this sequence is a man aged 40-49 years in good health and CMV-seronegative. The sequenced sample consisted of PBMCs. The chain's CDR3 is CASSYGPGQRKTEAFF. In DNA, the CDR3 is TGTGCCAGCAGTTACGGGCCGGGACAGAGAAAAACTGAAGCTTTCTTT.